The 26 T cell receptor beta chains reported below all come from one sample, sequenced in a study of cytomegalovirus exposure and HLA in healthy donors. Use of 60 Vbeta and 13 Jbeta primers characterized the PCR. Here immunoSEQ multiplex PCR was the method, and the copy in TCRdb shows in-frame clones only, minus some. The table lists 130,000 or so clones, 78% of them singletons. The sequenced material came from PBMCs. All receptors come from a woman aged 40-49 years in good health and CMV-seronegative.

CDR3 sequence (DNA): TGTGCCAGTAGTATAAAACTAAAACCTACCTACGAGCAGTACTTC. It specifies CASSIKLKPTYEQYF. This chain uses TRBV19 with TRBJ2-7; D gene unclear. The V end lost 2 bases, the J end lost 2 bases, and 13 bases lay between the germline ends. This CDR3 has 15 residues. Germline values: CDR1 LNHDA, CDR2 SQIVND (reference sequence). Full variable domain (outside the CDR3, taken from reference TRBV19 and TRBJ2-7): DGGITQSPKYLFRKEGQNVTLSCEQNLNHDAMYWYRQDPGQGLRLIYYSQIVNDFQKGDIAEGYSVSREKKESFPLTVTSAQKNPTAFYLCASSIKLKPTYEQYFGPGTRLTVT.

The chain joins TRBV6-5 to TRBJ2-1; D possibly corresponds to TRBD2 (6 bases). Trimming shortened V by 1 base and J by 9 bases, and 10 bases separated the two germline ends. Per the germline V gene, CDR1 is MNHEY and CDR2 is SVGAGI. This CDR3 region has 13 residues. The CDR3 loop reads CASSYLASVEQFF. The CDR3 DNA reads TGTGCCAGCAGTTACTTAGCTAGCGTTGAGCAGTTCTTC.

The chain carries TRBV13 and TRBJ2-2; 7 bases align to TRBD2. With 3 bases clipped from V and 3 bases from J, the junction kept 7 bases outside the gene matches. The CDR3 has 16 residues. CDR1 and CDR2 (germline): PRHDT, FYEKMQ (reference sequence). The CDR3 bases are TGTGCCAGCAGCTTGGACCGGGCGGGGGACACCGGGGAGCTGTTTTTT. Translation: CASSLDRAGDTGELFF.

This clone occurred once. The chain recombines TRBV10-3 with TRBJ1-1; tentatively, D is TRBD1 (6 bases). Trimming stripped 1 base from V and 8 bases from J, with 8 bases between. CDR1 and CDR2 from the germline V gene are ENHRY and SYGVKD. The CDR3 has 12 residues. The CDR3: CAISEWGPEAFF. CDR3 DNA sequence: TGTGCCATCAGTGAGTGGGGGCCCGAAGCTTTCTTT.

As for this clone: The germline gene is not matched at one end of the junction; a read error may be the cause. The chain employs TRBV5-4 and TRBJ2-4, with D possibly matching TRBD1 (6 bases). Germline lookup yields CDR1 SGHNT and CDR2 YYREEE (reference sequence). The CDR3 extends over 16 amino acids. CDR3 DNA sequence: TGTGCCAGCAGCGCCGGGACACCGCTAGCCAAAAACAGTCAGTACTTC. Protein: CASSAGTPLAKNSQYF.

This clone has more than one count but fewer than ten. CDR3 residues: CASSLLRDSGEIADTQYF. For the CDR3, the DNA is TGTGCCAGCAGCTTACTCCGGGACTCGGGGGAGATAGCCGATACGCAGTATTTT. The chain carries TRBV11-1 and TRBJ2-3; TRBD2 is a possible D gene (6 bases). Trimming stripped 2 bases from V and 6 bases from J, with 24 bases between. CDR3 length: 18 amino acids. Germline V gene data show CDR1 as SGHAT and CDR2 as FQDESV (reference sequence).

V gene TRBV7-9 combines with J gene TRBJ1-2; D uncertain. The CDR3 sequence is 10 residues long. In germline, CDR1 is SEHNR, CDR2 FQNEAQ (reference sequence). V was clipped by 8 bases and J by 6 bases, with 7 bases between them. The CDR3 is CASGRNGYTF. The CDR3 DNA reads TGTGCCAGCGGGAGGAATGGCTACACCTTC.

The V call is TRBV7-9, the J call TRBJ2-1; D is perhaps TRBD1 (6 bases). Looked up from germline, CDR1 is SEHNR and CDR2 is FQNEAQ (reference sequence). This CDR3 is 14 amino acids long. Trimming shortened V by 3 bases and J by 6 bases, and 12 bases separated the two germline ends. The CDR3 here is CASSLGAGVNEQFF. CDR3 nucleotides: TGTGCCAGCAGCTTGGGGGCTGGGGTCAATGAGCAGTTCTTC.

This sequence joins TRBV6-5 and TRBJ2-5; no definite D call. Trimming stripped 0 bases from V and 2 bases from J, with 7 bases between. This CDR3 region has 14 residues. Germline V gene sequence: CDR1 MNHEY, CDR2 SVGAGI. The CDR3 nucleotides read TGTGCCAGCAGTTACTCCCTGTCGCAAGAGACCCAGTACTTC. Its translation is CASSYSLSQETQYF.

This clone was detected only once. This chain joins TRBV9 and TRBJ2-3; perhaps TRBD2 as D (6 bases). Germline V CDR1 and CDR2: SGDLS, YYNGEE. V lost 0 bases to trimming and J lost 0 bases, with 14 bases between them. This CDR3 is built from 17 residues. CDR3 loop: CASSVGQRVTSTDTQYF. Here the CDR3 DNA reads TGTGCCAGCAGCGTAGGACAGCGGGTGACGAGCACAGATACGCAGTATTTT.

This clone was recorded a few times. The gene calls are TRBV7-3 and TRBJ2-1; 13 bases agree with TRBD2. The V gene end was trimmed by 6 bases and the J gene end by 9 bases; junction bases not matched to a gene: 8. The V gene's germline CDR1 is SGHTA and CDR2 FQGTGA. The CDR3 runs 15 residues. CDR3 sequence: CASSPGTSGKGEQFF. Written as DNA, the CDR3 is TGTGCCAGCAGTCCCGGGACTAGCGGGAAGGGTGAGCAGTTCTTC.

The chain employs TRBV7-9 and TRBJ2-2; 8 nucleotides match TRBD2. The CDR3 has 15 amino acids. Germline V gene sequence: CDR1 SEHNR, CDR2 FQNEAQ (reference sequence). After removal of 0 bases from V and 7 bases from J, the junction contained 4 bases not matched to a gene. The CDR3 nucleotides read TGTGCCAGCAGCTTAGCGCCTAGCGGGCGCGGGGAGCTGTTTTTT. Protein: CASSLAPSGRGELFF.

This chain joins TRBV9 and TRBJ2-1; TRBD2 matches 10 bases. This CDR3 contains 17 residues. CDR1 is SGDLS and CDR2 is YYNGEE in the germline V gene. The V gene end was trimmed by 3 bases and the J gene end by 10 bases; junction bases not matched to a gene: 16. CDR3 in DNA: TGTGCCAGCAGCGCCTCAATGCTAGCGGGAGTATCTCCCGAGCAGTTCTTC. Its translation: CASSASMLAGVSPEQFF.

CDR3 sequence: CASSPGQGESEAFF. CDR3 nucleotide sequence: TGCGCCAGCAGCCCGGGACAGGGGGAATCGGAAGCTTTCTTT. This chain uses TRBV4-3 with TRBJ1-1; 11 bases line up with TRBD1. The V gene end was trimmed by 4 bases and the J gene end by 8 bases; junction bases not matched to a gene: 6. The CDR3 contains 14 residues. Per germline, CDR1 LGHNA and CDR2 YSLEER.

The chain joins TRBV28 to TRBJ1-1, with D possibly matching TRBD1 (5 bases). Deletions cut 10 bases from V and 4 bases from J, with 16 bases between. The CDR3 sequence is 13 residues long. The germline V gene encodes CDR1 MDHEN and CDR2 SYDVKM. CDR3 protein: CATTAQGGTEAFF. DNA for the CDR3: TGTGCCACCACAGCGCAGGGAGGCACTGAAGCTTTCTTT.

V is TRBV6-1 and J is TRBJ2-2; D is unclear. The germline CDR1 and CDR2 sequences are MNHNS and SASEGT. Trimming removed 3 bases from V and 1 base from J, with 6 bases in between. The CDR3 sequence is 14 residues long. The CDR3 DNA reads as TGTGCCAGCAGTGACCCCAGGAACACCGGGGAGCTGTTTTTT. Its translation is CASSDPRNTGELFF.

CDR3 residues: CASSLLGADTQYF. The CDR3 nucleotides read TGTGCCAGCAGCCTTTTGGGAGCAGATACGCAGTATTTT. The rearrangement links TRBV7-9 to TRBJ2-3; a possible D gene is TRBD2 (5 bases). The germline V gene has CDR1 SEHNR and CDR2 FQNEAQ (reference sequence). The CDR3 is 13 residues long. The ends were cut back, 5 bases at V and 4 bases at J, with 10 bases in the middle.

The chain recombines TRBV2 with TRBJ1-2, with D hard to call. CDR1 and CDR2 from the germline V gene are SNHLY and FYNNEI. Trimming removed 2 bases at V and 6 bases at J, with 10 bases between. This CDR3 has 13 amino acids. The DNA of the CDR3 is TGTGCCAGCAGTGAATCTCGGGGTGATGGCTACACCTTC. Protein: CASSESRGDGYTF.

This clone has more than one count but fewer than ten. The V and J genes are TRBV28 and TRBJ1-2, with TRBD1 identical over 7 bases. J lost 4 bases, V lost 5 bases, and 1 base had no gene match. This CDR3 region has 12 residues. CDR1 is MDHEN and CDR2 is SYDVKM in the germline V gene. The CDR3 protein is CASSRDSYGYTF. CDR3 sequence (DNA): TGTGCCAGCAGTAGGGACAGCTATGGCTACACCTTC.

The chain carries TRBV7-9 and TRBJ2-7; perhaps TRBD2 as D (5 bases). V lost 8 bases to trimming and J lost 7 bases, with 15 bases between them. This CDR3 contains 12 residues. Germline V lookup: CDR1 SEHNR, CDR2 FQNEAQ (reference sequence). For the CDR3, the DNA is TGTGCCAGCGGTCGAAGCGGAAGAGAGCAGTACTTC. It is translated as CASGRSGREQYF.

The V call is TRBV5-1, the J call TRBJ2-1; possibly TRBD1 for D (5 bases). Looked up from germline, CDR1 is SGHRS and CDR2 is YFSETQ. Trimming stripped 4 bases from V and 5 bases from J, with 16 bases between. This CDR3 spans 15 amino acids. CDR3 sequence reads: CASSHRGGWDNEQFF. In nucleotides, the CDR3 is TGCGCCAGCAGCCATAGGGGTGGCTGGGACAATGAGCAGTTCTTC.

The chain joins TRBV6-5 to TRBJ2-7, with D possibly TRBD2 on 6 matching bases. Trimming cost V 3 bases and J 1 base, with 10 bases left between them. The CDR3 contains 14 residues. Germline-derived CDR1 and CDR2 are MNHEY and SVGAGI. CDR3 nucleotide sequence: TGTGCCAGCAGTTATACTAGCCGATCCTACGAGCAGTACTTC. This gives the protein CASSYTSRSYEQYF.

The V call is TRBV28, the J call TRBJ2-7; no clear D. There are 12 residues in the CDR3. Trimming shortened V by 5 bases and J by 4 bases, and 9 bases separated the two germline ends. Germline V CDR1 and CDR2: MDHEN, SYDVKM. The CDR3 here is CASSPDFYEQYF. DNA for the CDR3: TGTGCCAGCAGTCCAGACTTTTACGAGCAGTACTTC.

The chain couples TRBV28 to TRBJ1-5, with D maybe TRBD1 (5 bases). This CDR3 spans 14 amino acids. Per germline, CDR1 MDHEN and CDR2 SYDVKM. Trimming removed 5 bases at V and 4 bases at J, with 12 bases between. The CDR3 reads CASSKGMINQPQHF. The CDR3, as DNA: TGTGCCAGCAGTAAGGGGATGATTAATCAGCCCCAGCATTTT.

The V gene is TRBV6-6, the J gene TRBJ2-1; 11 bases are shared with TRBD2. The trim removed 2 bases at V and 8 bases at J, leaving 8 bases unmatched. CDR1 MNHNY and CDR2 SVGAGI come from the germline V gene (reference sequence). The CDR3 has 16 amino acids. DNA of the CDR3: TGTGCCAGCAGTTACCATAGCGGGAGGGCCAACGATGAGCAGTTCTTC. Protein: CASSYHSGRANDEQFF.

The rearrangement joins TRBV15 to TRBJ1-2, with 10 bases fitting TRBD1. CDR3 length: 14 amino acids. With V trimmed by 4 bases and J by 4 bases, 3 bases remained unmatched. The germline V gene encodes CDR1 LNHNV and CDR2 YYDKDF (reference sequence). The CDR3 sequence is CATSTRQGAYGYTF. The CDR3 bases are TGTGCCACCAGCACGAGACAGGGGGCCTATGGCTACACCTTC.